This T cell receptor (beta chain) was sequenced during a study of T cells in Graves' hyperthyroidism and ophthalmopathy. Study information: Initial diagnosis, before any treatment, was when peripheral blood was collected. Study findings and constraints: Progression to ophthalmopathy was predicted a median of roughly 6.6 months early.

The CDR3 runs to 13 residues. With V trimmed by 7 bases and J by 5 bases, 6 bases remained unmatched. Those with hyperthyroidism were 18 to 65 years old, newly diagnosed, and ill for under 2 months. From RNA transcripts, TCR beta CDR3 regions were amplified. HTBI primers were used for first-round RT-PCR of the TCR CDR3. TCRdb passed the multiplex PCR reads through MiXCR, listing each CDR3 protein once. The sample consists of 700,000 to 850,000 distinct CDR3 sequences, 30% to 40% of them appearing once. This clonotype was seen a handful of times. Its antigen is not known. The sequence derives from a woman aged 35 to 49 with Graves' hyperthyroidism. Specimen: blood. The J gene is TRBJ2-7, the V gene TRBV12-3 or TRBV12-4; 9 bases align to TRBD1. CDR3 region: CASTGTGRHEQYF. The CDR3 nucleotides read TGTGCCAGCACCGGGACAGGGAGACACGAGCAGTACTTC.